The TCR beta chain under discussion was sequenced for a study of human T cells and chemical hapten exposure. The CDR3 has 11 residues. Looked up from germline, CDR1 is DFQATT and CDR2 is SNEGSKA (reference sequence). The V and J ends lost 2 bases and 4 bases respectively, with 5 bases between them. TCRdb ran MiXCR on the RACE reads and lists one entry per CDR3 protein. The data show 95,000 to 150,000 distinct CDR3 sequences, roughly 13% seen once. The time point is: pre-sensitization, week 0. Treatment reported: therapeutic diphenylcyclopropenone sensitization with weekly scalp DPC. Each donor was an alopecia patient between 18 and 70 years of age who qualified for DPC. The total RNA was obtained from whole blood that was not fractionated.

The starting material was whole blood, obtained in connection with sensitization to the hapten diphenylcyclopropenone (DPC). The receptor was isolated from a woman under 30 with alopecia areata. Some clones in this sample may be carry-over from other donors' samples. The chain recombines TRBV20-1 with TRBJ1-1, with D unresolved. The DNA of the CDR3 is TGCAGTGCTAGAATTGTCACTGAAGCTTTCTTT. It encodes CSARIVTEAFF.